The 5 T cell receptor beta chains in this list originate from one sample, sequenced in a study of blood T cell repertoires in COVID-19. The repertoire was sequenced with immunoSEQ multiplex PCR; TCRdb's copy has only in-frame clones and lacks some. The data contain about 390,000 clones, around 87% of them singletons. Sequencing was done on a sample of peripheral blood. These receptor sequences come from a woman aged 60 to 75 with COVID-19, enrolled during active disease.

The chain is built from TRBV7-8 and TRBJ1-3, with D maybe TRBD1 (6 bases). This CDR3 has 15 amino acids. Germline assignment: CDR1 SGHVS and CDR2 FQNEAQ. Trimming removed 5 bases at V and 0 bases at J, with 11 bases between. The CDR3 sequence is CASSPRTASGNTIYF. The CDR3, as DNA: TGTGCCAGCAGCCCTCGGACAGCCTCTGGAAACACCATATATTTT.

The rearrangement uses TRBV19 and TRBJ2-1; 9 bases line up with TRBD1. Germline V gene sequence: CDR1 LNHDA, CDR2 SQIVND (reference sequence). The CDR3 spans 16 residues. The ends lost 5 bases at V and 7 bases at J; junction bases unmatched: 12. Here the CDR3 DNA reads TGTGCCAGTAGTCCCTACGGTGGGACAGGGATGAATGAGCAGTTCTTC. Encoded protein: CASSPYGGTGMNEQFF. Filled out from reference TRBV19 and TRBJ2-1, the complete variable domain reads DGGITQSPKYLFRKEGQNVTLSCEQNLNHDAMYWYRQDPGQGLRLIYYSQIVNDFQKGDIAEGYSVSREKKESFPLTVTSAQKNPTAFYLCASSPYGGTGMNEQFFGPGTRLTVL.

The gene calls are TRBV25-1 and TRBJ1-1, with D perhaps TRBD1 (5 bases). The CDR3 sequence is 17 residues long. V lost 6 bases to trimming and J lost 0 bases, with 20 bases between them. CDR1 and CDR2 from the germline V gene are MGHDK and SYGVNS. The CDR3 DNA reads TGTGCCAGCAGCGCTTTGGGGGGAGGGTCCATGAACACTGAAGCTTTCTTT. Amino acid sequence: CASSALGGGSMNTEAFF.

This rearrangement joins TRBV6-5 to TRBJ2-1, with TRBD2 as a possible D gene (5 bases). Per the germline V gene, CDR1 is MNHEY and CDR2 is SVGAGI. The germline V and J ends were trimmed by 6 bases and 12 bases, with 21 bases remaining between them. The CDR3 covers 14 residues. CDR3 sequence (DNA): TGTGCCAGCAGCTATGGAGGTTCAGAAGGAGTGCAGTTCTTC. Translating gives CASSYGGSEGVQFF.

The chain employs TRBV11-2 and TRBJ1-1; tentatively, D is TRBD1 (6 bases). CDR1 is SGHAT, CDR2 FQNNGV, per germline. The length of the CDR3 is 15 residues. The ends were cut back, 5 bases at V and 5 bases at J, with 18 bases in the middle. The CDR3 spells CASSVQGNWGTEAFF. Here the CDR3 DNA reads TGTGCCAGCAGCGTCCAGGGGAACTGGGGTACTGAAGCTTTCTTT.